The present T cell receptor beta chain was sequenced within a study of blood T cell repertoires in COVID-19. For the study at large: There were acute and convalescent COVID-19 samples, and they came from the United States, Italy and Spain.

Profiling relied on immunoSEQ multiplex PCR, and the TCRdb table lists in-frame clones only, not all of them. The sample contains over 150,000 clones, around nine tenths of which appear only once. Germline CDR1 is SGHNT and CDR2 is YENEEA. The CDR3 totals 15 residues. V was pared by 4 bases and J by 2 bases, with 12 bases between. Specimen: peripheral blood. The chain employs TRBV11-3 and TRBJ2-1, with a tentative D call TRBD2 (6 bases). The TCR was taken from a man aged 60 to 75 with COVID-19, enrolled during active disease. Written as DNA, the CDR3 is TGTGCCAGCAGCTCGGGAGTCCCCACCTACAATGAGCAGTTCTTC. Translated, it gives CASSSGVPTYNEQFF.